This is a list of T cell receptor beta chains from one sample in a study of T-cell memory formation after mild COVID-19. MiXCR was run by TCRdb on the 5' RACE reads, yielding one entry per CDR3 protein. This table holds roughly 340,000 distinct CDR3 sequences, 15% to 20% found once. The sequenced sample consisted of PBMCs or a T cell subset sorted from them (not recorded which). The receptors derive from a man younger than 35 who had mild COVID-19 (a few samples of this study predate the infection). Cell type and time point are not known. The CDR3 runs from the conserved cysteine through the conserved F or W. Fields, in order: clone size, D gene, J gene, V gene, CDR3 DNA, CDR3 protein. A D gene is named only where the DNA matches it firmly. Not every row has a clone size; where given, it reads once, few, many or a size class.

size: many; D: .; J: TRBJ1-2; V: TRBV12-3/TRBV12-4; DNA: TGTGCCAGCAGTTTAGGAGGACCCTTGGGCTACACCTTC; CDR3: CASSLGGPLGYTF
size: few; D: .; J: TRBJ1-1; V: TRBV4-2; DNA: TGTGCCAGCAGCCAAGATCGGTCCGTCGGAGCCACTGAAGCTTTCTTT; CDR3: CASSQDRSVGATEAFF
size: .; D: .; J: TRBJ1-4; V: TRBV10-3; DNA: TGTGCCATCAGTACTGGACAGCGTGGGGGTGGTGAAAAACTGTTTTTT; CDR3: CAISTGQRGGGEKLFF
size: .; D: .; J: TRBJ2-3; V: TRBV5-1; DNA: TGCGCCAGCAGCTTGGATCCCGCCCCCCCAGATACGCAGTATTTT; CDR3: CASSLDPAPPDTQYF
size: few; D: .; J: TRBJ2-5; V: TRBV20-1; DNA: TGCAGTGCTAGAATCCCGGGGACGGGGGAGACCCAGTACTTC; CDR3: CSARIPGTGETQYF
size: few; D: .; J: TRBJ2-7; V: TRBV5-1; DNA: TGCGCCAGCAGCTTCCCCGAGGGCTACGAGCAGTACTTC; CDR3: CASSFPEGYEQYF
size: few; D: .; J: TRBJ2-5; V: TRBV29-1; DNA: TGCAGCGTCCTAACAAGAATGGGCCAAGAGACCCAGTACTTC; CDR3: CSVLTRMGQETQYF
size: many; D: .; J: TRBJ2-7; V: TRBV12-3/TRBV12-4; DNA: TGTGCCAGTGCCGGAGGCTACGAGCAGTACTTC; CDR3: CASAGGYEQYF
size: few; D: .; J: TRBJ2-7; V: TRBV5-1; DNA: TGCGCCAGCAGCGTCACCATTGGGGTTGACGAGCAGTACTTC; CDR3: CASSVTIGVDEQYF
size: few; D: .; J: TRBJ1-2; V: TRBV6-2/TRBV6-3; DNA: TGTGCCAGCAGTTACGGGGGAAGCTATGGCTACACCTTC; CDR3: CASSYGGSYGYTF
size: few; D: TRBD2; J: TRBJ2-1; V: TRBV5-4; DNA: TGTGCCAGCAGCCGGGGACTAGCGGGGGGCAATGAGCAGTTCTTC; CDR3: CASSRGLAGGNEQFF
size: few; D: .; J: TRBJ2-7; V: TRBV28; DNA: TGTGCCAGCGCTGGTGTCACCTCCTACGAGCAGTACTTC; CDR3: CASAGVTSYEQYF
size: few; D: .; J: TRBJ1-2; V: TRBV20-1; DNA: TGCAGTGCTAGAGATTTGGCGTCCGGCTACACCTTC; CDR3: CSARDLASGYTF
size: .; D: TRBD1; J: TRBJ1-3; V: TRBV4-3; DNA: TGCGCCAGCAGCCAGCAGGGGGTCTCTGGAAACACCATATATTTT; CDR3: CASSQQGVSGNTIYF
size: .; D: .; J: TRBJ1-4; V: TRBV12-3/TRBV12-4; DNA: TGTGCCAGCAGTTTGGGGGGGACGGGGCTAAAACTGTTTTTT; CDR3: CASSLGGTGLKLFF
size: .; D: .; J: TRBJ2-7; V: TRBV6-6; DNA: TGTGCCAGCAGCCCTGACCAATCCCGGGGAGGTGGCGAGCAGTACTTC; CDR3: CASSPDQSRGGGEQYF
size: .; D: TRBD1; J: TRBJ1-1; V: TRBV28; DNA: TGTGCCAGCAGTTTGACAGGGGGCCTCATGAACACTGAAGCTTTCTTT; CDR3: CASSLTGGLMNTEAFF
size: many; D: TRBD1; J: TRBJ1-2; V: TRBV24-1; DNA: TGTGCCACCAGTGCCTGGACAGGGTCCGACTATGGCTACACCTTC; CDR3: CATSAWTGSDYGYTF
size: many; D: .; J: TRBJ2-5; V: TRBV20-1; DNA: TGCAGTGCTAGATCCGACCAAGAGACCCAGTACTTC; CDR3: CSARSDQETQYF
size: .; D: TRBD1; J: TRBJ2-3; V: TRBV24-1; DNA: TGTGCCACCAGTGACCCAGGGGGTCCGAGCACAGATACGCAGTATTTT; CDR3: CATSDPGGPSTDTQYF
size: .; D: .; J: TRBJ1-5; V: TRBV15; DNA: TGTGCCACCAGCAGAGATCGGGACTCCCATCGTTCCCAGCATTTT; CDR3: CATSRDRDSHRSQHF
size: .; D: TRBD1; J: TRBJ1-2; V: TRBV10-3; DNA: TGTGCCATACAGGGGGACGAGGGCTACACCTTC; CDR3: CAIQGDEGYTF
size: many; D: .; J: TRBJ2-2; V: TRBV4-3; DNA: TGCGCCAGCAGGCGTGGGGGGACCGGGGAGCTGTTTTTT; CDR3: CASRRGGTGELFF
size: .; D: TRBD2; J: TRBJ2-2; V: TRBV4-1; DNA: TGCGCCAGCAGCCGGAAACGGACTAGCGGGGCCCCACTCGTCACGAACACCGGGGAGCTGTTTTTT; CDR3: CASSRKRTSGAPLVTNTGELFF
size: many; D: .; J: TRBJ2-7; V: TRBV15; DNA: TGTGCCACCAGCAGAGATTCCTACGAGCAGTACTTC; CDR3: CATSRDSYEQYF
size: few; D: TRBD2; J: TRBJ2-3; V: TRBV6-4; DNA: TGTGCCAGCAGTGAGCTAGCGGGGGAGATAGATACGCAGTATTTT; CDR3: CASSELAGEIDTQYF
size: few; D: TRBD1; J: TRBJ1-2; V: TRBV20-1; DNA: TGCAGTGCTAGAGCCCGGGACAGGGGGCGGGATGGCTACACCTTC; CDR3: CSARARDRGRDGYTF
size: few; D: .; J: TRBJ1-6; V: TRBV4-2; DNA: TGTGCCAGCAGCCAAGGCAGGGGAGATTCACCCCTCCACTTT; CDR3: CASSQGRGDSPLHF
size: .; D: .; J: TRBJ1-4; V: TRBV6-5; DNA: TGTGCCAGCCGGCTTCCCTGGCACAGAAGGATTAATGAAAAACTGTTTTTT; CDR3: CASRLPWHRRINEKLFF
size: many; D: .; J: TRBJ2-7; V: TRBV7-8; DNA: TGTGCCAGCAGCTTAGCGTACGGGGTACCTTCTGACCAGCAGTACTTC; CDR3: CASSLAYGVPSDQQYF
size: .; D: .; J: TRBJ1-5; V: TRBV6-6; DNA: TGTGCCAGCAGTTTACCACTGAGAATAAGCAATCAGCCCCAGCATTTT; CDR3: CASSLPLRISNQPQHF
size: .; D: .; J: TRBJ1-1; V: TRBV6-5; DNA: TGTGCCAGCAGTAAACCCCTGTGGGGACTTCAGACCGATGAAGCTTTCTTT; CDR3: CASSKPLWGLQTDEAFF
size: .; D: TRBD1; J: TRBJ2-5; V: TRBV2; DNA: TGTGCCAGCAGTGAAGGGTCGGGGCAGGGGGTCGGAGAGACCCAGTACTTC; CDR3: CASSEGSGQGVGETQYF
size: .; D: .; J: TRBJ1-5; V: TRBV6-2/TRBV6-3; DNA: TGTGCCAGTTCCGGAGGGGGCAATCAGCCCCAGCATTTT; CDR3: CASSGGGNQPQHF
size: few; D: TRBD1; J: TRBJ1-5; V: TRBV7-8; DNA: TGTGCCAGCAGCTCACAGGGGGCCTTAGGGCCCCAGCATTTT; CDR3: CASSSQGALGPQHF
size: .; D: .; J: TRBJ2-5; V: TRBV2; DNA: TGTGCCAGCAGTGAAGAGGGCCCAAGGGAGACCCAGTACTTC; CDR3: CASSEEGPRETQYF
size: few; D: .; J: TRBJ1-6; V: TRBV12-3/TRBV12-4; DNA: TGTGCCAGCACGGGGGAAGGGACACGAGATTCACCCCTCCACTTT; CDR3: CASTGEGTRDSPLHF
size: .; D: .; J: TRBJ1-1; V: TRBV4-2; DNA: TGTGCCAGCAGCGAGGCCGATAACCTGAACACTGAAGCTTTCTTT; CDR3: CASSEADNLNTEAFF
size: few; D: .; J: TRBJ1-4; V: TRBV2; DNA: TGTGCCCAAACAGGGTTAACTAATGAAAAACTGTTTTTT; CDR3: CAQTGLTNEKLFF
size: few; D: .; J: TRBJ2-7; V: TRBV27; DNA: TGTGCCAGCAACAAACAGGGTCTCTCCTACGAGCAGTACTTC; CDR3: CASNKQGLSYEQYF
size: .; D: .; J: TRBJ2-4; V: TRBV15; DNA: TGTGCCACCAGCAGATCCTCGGGCGGAGGAAACATTCAGTACTTC; CDR3: CATSRSSGGGNIQYF
size: .; D: .; J: TRBJ1-1; V: TRBV30; DNA: TGTGCCTGGAGGCGCTCCGGGACTGGGAGCACTGAAGCTTTCTTT; CDR3: CAWRRSGTGSTEAFF
size: .; D: .; J: TRBJ1-1; V: TRBV7-2; DNA: TGTGCCAGCAGCTTAGACGCCAGGGCGGGTGAAGCTTTCTTT; CDR3: CASSLDARAGEAFF
size: few; D: .; J: TRBJ2-7; V: TRBV7-9; DNA: TGTGCCAGCAGCGCGTCCGGGGCGAGAACCTACGAGCAGTACTTC; CDR3: CASSASGARTYEQYF
size: .; D: TRBD1; J: TRBJ2-1; V: TRBV7-2; DNA: TGTGCCAGCAGGACCCGGGACAGGGACTACAATGAGCAGTTCTTC; CDR3: CASRTRDRDYNEQFF
size: many; D: TRBD1; J: TRBJ2-4; V: TRBV7-9; DNA: TGTGCCAGCAGCTTGGGGACAGGGTTAAGAGACATTCAGTACTTC; CDR3: CASSLGTGLRDIQYF
size: few; D: .; J: TRBJ2-1; V: TRBV5-1; DNA: TGCGCCAGCTCGGACACGGGCACCTACAATGAGCAGTTCTTC; CDR3: CASSDTGTYNEQFF
size: .; D: TRBD1; J: TRBJ2-1; V: TRBV7-6; DNA: TGTGCCAGCAGCCAGAGACAGGGGGTCGGTGAGCAGTTCTTC; CDR3: CASSQRQGVGEQFF